The T cell receptor beta chain described here comes from a study of shared clonotypes between healthy human individuals. Study at large: Plates per donor: three CD4 naive, three CD4 memory, two CD8 naive, one CD8 memory.

Notes on this clone: What it recognizes is unknown.

Clones were read by immunoSEQ multiplex PCR, and TCRdb kept only the in-frame ones, dropping some. Of about 380,000 clones listed, approximately 97% are singletons. Trimming removed 2 bases from V and 4 bases from J, with 12 bases in between. This CDR3 contains 14 residues. Germline lookup yields CDR1 SGHVS and CDR2 FQNEAQ. Study-level results: Some clonotypes were shared by all four sorted-subset donors, while others were not shared. The non-shared ones had lower generation probabilities than the shared ones.

Combination of CD45RO+ cells with CCR7-negative CD45RA+ TemRA cells was used for CD8 memory. This receptor was obtained from a man aged 25 to 45 in good health. The sequenced material came from memory CD8+ T cells sorted from blood. Subset described: CD45RO+ cells pooled with CCR7-negative TemRA cells. The chain is built from TRBV7-8 and TRBJ2-7; D might be TRBD2 (5 bases). This chain's CDR3 is CASSLPADGYEQYF. In DNA, the CDR3 is TGTGCCAGCAGCTTACCAGCGGACGGTTACGAGCAGTACTTC.